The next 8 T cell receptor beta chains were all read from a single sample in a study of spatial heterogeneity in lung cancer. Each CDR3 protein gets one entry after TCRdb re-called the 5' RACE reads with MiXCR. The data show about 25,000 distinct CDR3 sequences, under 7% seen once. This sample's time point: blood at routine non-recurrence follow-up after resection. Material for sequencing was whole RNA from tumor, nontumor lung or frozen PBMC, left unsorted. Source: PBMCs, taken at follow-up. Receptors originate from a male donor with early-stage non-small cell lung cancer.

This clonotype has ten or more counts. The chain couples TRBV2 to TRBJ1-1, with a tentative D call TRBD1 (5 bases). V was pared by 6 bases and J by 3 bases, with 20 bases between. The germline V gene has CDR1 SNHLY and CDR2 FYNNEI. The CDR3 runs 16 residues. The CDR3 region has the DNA TGTGCCAGCAGCCCCAGGACGTCAGGGATAGACACTGAAGCTTTCTTT. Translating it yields CASSPRTSGIDTEAFF. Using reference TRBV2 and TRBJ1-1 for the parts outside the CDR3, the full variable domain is EPEVTQTPSHQVTQMGQEVILRCVPISNHLYFYWYRQILGQKVEFLVSFYNNEISEKSEIFDDQFSVERPDGSNFTLKIRSTKLEDSAMYFCASSPRTSGIDTEAFFGQGTRLTVV.

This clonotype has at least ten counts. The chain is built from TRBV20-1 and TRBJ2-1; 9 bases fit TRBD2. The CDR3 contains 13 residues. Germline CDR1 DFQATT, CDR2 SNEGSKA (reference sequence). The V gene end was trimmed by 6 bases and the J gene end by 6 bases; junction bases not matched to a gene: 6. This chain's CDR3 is CSAAGGGINEQFF. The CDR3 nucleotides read TGCAGTGCCGCGGGAGGGGGGATCAATGAGCAGTTCTTC.

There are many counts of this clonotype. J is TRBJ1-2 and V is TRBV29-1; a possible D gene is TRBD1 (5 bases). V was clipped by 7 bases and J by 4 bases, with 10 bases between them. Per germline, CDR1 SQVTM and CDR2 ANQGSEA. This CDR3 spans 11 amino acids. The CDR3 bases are TGCAGCGGGGGGGAAAGCTATGGCTACACCTTC. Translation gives CSGGESYGYTF.

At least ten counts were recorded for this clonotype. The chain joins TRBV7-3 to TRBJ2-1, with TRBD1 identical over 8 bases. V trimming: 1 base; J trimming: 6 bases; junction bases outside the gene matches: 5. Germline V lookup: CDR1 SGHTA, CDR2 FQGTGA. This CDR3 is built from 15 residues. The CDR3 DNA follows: TGTGCCAGCAGCTTAATCTGGACAGGGCCCAATGAGCAGTTCTTC. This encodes CASSLIWTGPNEQFF.

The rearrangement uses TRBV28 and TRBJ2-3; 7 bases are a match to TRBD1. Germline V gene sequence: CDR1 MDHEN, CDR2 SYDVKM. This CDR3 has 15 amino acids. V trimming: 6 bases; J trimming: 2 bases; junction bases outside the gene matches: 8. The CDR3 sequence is CASSPGTADTDTQYF. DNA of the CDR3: TGTGCCAGCAGCCCAGGGACAGCAGACACAGATACGCAGTATTTT.

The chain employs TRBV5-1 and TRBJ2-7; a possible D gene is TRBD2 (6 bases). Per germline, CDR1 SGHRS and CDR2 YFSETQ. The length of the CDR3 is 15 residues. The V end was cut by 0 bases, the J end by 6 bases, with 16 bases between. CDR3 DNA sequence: TGCGCCAGCAGCTTGGGGAGCGGAGGGACTCGCGAGCAGTACGTC. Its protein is CASSLGSGGTREQYV.

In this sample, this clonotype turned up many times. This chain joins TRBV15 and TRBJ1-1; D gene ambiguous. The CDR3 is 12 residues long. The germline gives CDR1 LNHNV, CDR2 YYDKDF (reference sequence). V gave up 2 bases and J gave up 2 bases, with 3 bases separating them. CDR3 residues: CATSRPNTEAFF. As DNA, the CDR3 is TGTGCCACCAGCAGACCCAACACTGAAGCTTTCTTT.

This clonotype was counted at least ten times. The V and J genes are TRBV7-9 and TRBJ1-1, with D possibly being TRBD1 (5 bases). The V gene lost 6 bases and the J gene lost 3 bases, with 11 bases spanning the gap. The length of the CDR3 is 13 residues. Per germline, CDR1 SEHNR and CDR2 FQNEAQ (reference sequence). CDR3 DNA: TGTGCCAGCAGAATCGGGGCTGACACTGAAGCTTTCTTT. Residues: CASRIGADTEAFF. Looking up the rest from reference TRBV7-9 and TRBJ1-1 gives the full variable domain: DTGVSQNPRHKITKRGQNVTFRCDPISEHNRLYWYRQTLGQGPEFLTYFQNEAQLEKSRLLSDRFSAERPKGSFSTLEIQRTEQGDSAMYLCASRIGADTEAFFGQGTRLTVV.